This T cell receptor beta chain comes out of a study of shared clonotypes between healthy human individuals. Study in general: The plates for each donor numbered three CD4 naive, three CD4 memory, two CD8 naive and one CD8 memory.

Study results and caveats: Compared with clonotypes that all four donors shared, non-shared clonotypes had lower generation probabilities. Depth was large, yet rarefaction showed that sorted-subset sequencing was incomplete.

This clone was seen a few times. Its antigen is unknown. Each sorted subset replicate got 200 ng genomic DNA, tens of thousands of genomes. The assay was immunoSEQ multiplex PCR, and TCRdb's table has in-frame clones only and misses some. The table includes roughly 300,000 clones, around 67% detected once. Per the germline V gene, CDR1 is LNHDA and CDR2 is SQIVND (reference sequence). The CDR3 extends over 14 amino acids. V lost 5 bases, J lost 3 bases, and 4 bases stayed unmatched. The source of this sequence is a man aged 30 to 39 in good health. The chain combines TRBV19 with TRBJ2-5; 9 nucleotides agree with TRBD1. The sequenced sample consisted of memory CD4+ T cells sorted from blood. As for subset: CD45RA-negative fraction. DNA for the CDR3: TGTGCCAGTAGTCGAGGACAGGGGAAAGAGACCCAGTACTTC. Encoded protein: CASSRGQGKETQYF.